The rows below give T cell receptor beta chains drawn from one sample of a study of cytomegalovirus exposure and HLA in healthy donors. The data were produced by immunoSEQ multiplex PCR, yet TCRdb's version contains in-frame clones alone and is incomplete. The repertoire shows over 100,000 clones; the top ten hold over 1.5%. The sample consisted of PBMCs. The receptors were sampled from a woman between 40 and 50 years old in good health and CMV-seropositive. The CDR3 runs from the conserved cysteine through the conserved F or W. The D gene is left open where the match is weak.

V gene,J gene,CDR3 length,D gene,CDR3 DNA,CDR3 protein
TRBV21-1,TRBJ1-1,16,-,TGTGCCAGCAGCAAGACAGGGGCGCAACGCAATTACGAAGCTTTCTTT,CASSKTGAQRNYEAFF
TRBV29-1,TRBJ2-7,11,-,TGCAGCGTTGCTTTAATAGACGAGCAGTACTTC,CSVALIDEQYF
TRBV5-4,TRBJ2-7,14,TRBD2,TGTGCCAGCAGCTTTAGTAGCGGGAGGGACGAGCAGTACTTC,CASSFSSGRDEQYF
TRBV11-2,TRBJ1-5,14,TRBD1,TGTGCCAGCAGCTTGGGACAGGCCCAAGGGCCCCAGCATTTT,CASSLGQAQGPQHF
TRBV19,TRBJ1-5,14,-,TGTGCCACCCGGATGGGGGCTAGCAATCAGCCCCAGCATTTT,CATRMGASNQPQHF
TRBV2,TRBJ2-2,15,TRBD1,TGTGCCAGCAGGGGACAGTTTCCGAACACCGGGGAGCTGTTTTTT,CASRGQFPNTGELFF
TRBV6-5,TRBJ2-7,15,-,TGTGCCAGCAGTCAATCCTCGGACTCCGGTTACGAGCAGTACTTC,CASSQSSDSGYEQYF
TRBV27,TRBJ2-2,16,TRBD2,TGTGCCAGCAGTCTCGGGATAGCGGGAGCGGGCGGGGAGCTGTTTTTT,CASSLGIAGAGGELFF
TRBV7-6,TRBJ2-5,17,TRBD1,TGTGCCAGCAGCCCCTTGGTCAGACAGGGAGTCAGGGAGACCCAGTACTTC,CASSPLVRQGVRETQYF
TRBV11-1,TRBJ2-1,15,TRBD2,TGTGCCAGCAGCTTAGCGGCTAGCGGGAGGAATGAGCAGTTCTTC,CASSLAASGRNEQFF
TRBV28,TRBJ1-4,15,-,TGTGCCAGCAGTTTAGGGGGAGGGGTCTCAGGTAAACTGTTTTTT,CASSLGGGVSGKLFF
TRBV19,TRBJ2-7,15,TRBD1,TGTGCCAGTAGTATGTCAACGGACAGGGGGCTCGAGCAGTACTTC,CASSMSTDRGLEQYF
TRBV4-1,TRBJ2-5,18,TRBD2,TGCGCCAGCAGCCAAGAAGCTCCCGTAGCGGGAGGGAGGGAGACCCAGTACTTC,CASSQEAPVAGGRETQYF
TRBV6-1,TRBJ1-3,19,TRBD1,TGTGCCAGCAGTGAGATAAGAGGGAGAACAGGGGGCTCTGGAAACACCATATATTTT,CASSEIRGRTGGSGNTIYF
TRBV9,TRBJ2-3,14,-,TGTGCCAGCAGCTCCGACAGGTTAGCAGATACGCAGTATTTT,CASSSDRLADTQYF
TRBV4-1,TRBJ1-1,18,TRBD1,TGCGCCAGCAGCCAAGATCCACTATTACAGGGGAGGAAAACTGAAGCTTTCTTT,CASSQDPLLQGRKTEAFF
TRBV12-5,TRBJ2-2,14,-,TGTGCTAGTGGTTTCGGTCTTCACACCGGGGAGCTGTTTTTT,CASGFGLHTGELFF
TRBV9,TRBJ2-1,15,-,TGTGCCAGCAGCGTAGTGGCGGAGGCGGCCTACAGGCAGTTCTTC,CASSVVAEAAYRQFF
TRBV28,TRBJ1-2,12,-,TGTGCCAGCACCCTCCCCCCTTATGGCTACACCTTC,CASTLPPYGYTF
TRBV11-2,TRBJ2-1,15,-,TGTGCCAGCAGCTTAACACGCCGAACGAACAATGAGCAGTTCTTC,CASSLTRRTNNEQFF
TRBV5-1,TRBJ2-5,18,-,TGCGCCAGCAGCTTGGGGGTCGTTGCGGGGTCAAGTTGGGAGACCCAGTACTTC,CASSLGVVAGSSWETQYF
TRBV9,TRBJ2-7,15,TRBD2,TGTGCCAGCAGCCAGGGCGGGGGTTTCTCCTACGAGCAGTACTTC,CASSQGGGFSYEQYF